This T cell receptor (beta chain) was retrieved from a study of blood T cell repertoires in COVID-19. For the study at large: Specimens from acute and convalescent COVID-19 originated in the United States, Italy and Spain. Sources were T cells, B-cell-depleted T cells, or PBMCs; the material itself was cDNA or gDNA.

Patients in Seattle were enrolled during active infection, then followed longitudinally. TCRdb keeps only in-frame clones here, not all; method: immunoSEQ multiplex PCR. This table holds 95,000 to 150,000 clones, 74% found once. Germline loops: CDR1 MNHEY, CDR2 SVGAGI. With V trimmed by 4 bases and J by 4 bases, 6 bases remained unmatched. CDR3 length: 14 amino acids. The genes are TRBV6-5 and TRBJ1-1; 7 positions match TRBD1. The sequencing sample was made of peripheral blood. The TCR was taken from an elderly man with COVID-19, enrolled during active disease. The CDR3 sequence: CASSFTGEVTEAFF. CDR3 nucleotides: TGTGCCAGCAGTTTTACAGGGGAGGTCACTGAAGCTTTCTTT.